These 30 T cell receptor beta chains were all obtained from the same sample, sequenced in a study of patients and donors after allogeneic stem cell transplantation. MiXCR, applied by TCRdb to the RT-PCR reads, yields one record per CDR3 protein. This table holds about 960,000 distinct CDR3 sequences, roughly 17% found once. Sequenced input: blood, either unsorted or a sorted T cell fraction (not recorded which). These receptors were taken from a human donor who was either an allogeneic HSCT recipient or a stem cell or donor lymphocyte infusion donor (not recorded which). It is not recorded whose cells these are; they may come from a transplant donor.

This clonotype has just a few counts. CDR3 residues: CASKRQGVMDEQFF. CDR3 DNA: TGCGCCAGCAAACGACAGGGGGTAATGGATGAGCAGTTCTTC. The chain links TRBV5-1 to TRBJ2-1, with 9 bases matching TRBD1. This CDR3 has 14 amino acids. Germline values: CDR1 SGHRS, CDR2 YFSETQ. V trimming: 6 bases; J trimming: 8 bases; junction bases outside the gene matches: 9.

This clonotype was seen a few times. V usage is TRBV2 and J usage is TRBJ2-3, with 8 bases matching TRBD1. The germline CDR1 and CDR2 sequences are SNHLY and FYNNEI. V shed 6 bases, J shed 2 bases, and the junction held 7 bases outside the gene matches. The CDR3 extends over 15 amino acids. As DNA, the CDR3 is TGTGCCAGCAGCCCGGGACAGGTAGACACAGATACGCAGTATTTT. Translated: CASSPGQVDTDTQYF. The whole variable domain, remainder taken from reference TRBV2 and TRBJ2-3, is EPEVTQTPSHQVTQMGQEVILRCVPISNHLYFYWYRQILGQKVEFLVSFYNNEISEKSEIFDDQFSVERPDGSNFTLKIRSTKLEDSAMYFCASSPGQVDTDTQYFGPGTRLTVL.

The sample holds a few counts of this clonotype. This sequence joins TRBV2 and TRBJ1-1; D is unresolved. The germline V gene encodes CDR1 SNHLY and CDR2 FYNNEI. The CDR3 is 12 residues long. Between the trimmed V and J ends, which lost 7 bases and 2 bases, there was a span of 8 bases. CDR3 sequence (DNA): TGTGCCAGCACTTATGATAACACTGAAGCTTTCTTT. Encoded protein: CASTYDNTEAFF. Looking up the rest from reference TRBV2 and TRBJ1-1 gives the full variable domain: EPEVTQTPSHQVTQMGQEVILRCVPISNHLYFYWYRQILGQKVEFLVSFYNNEISEKSEIFDDQFSVERPDGSNFTLKIRSTKLEDSAMYFCASTYDNTEAFFGQGTRLTVV.

The J gene is TRBJ2-1, the V gene TRBV2, with a possible D match to TRBD2 (6 bases). The germline CDR1 and CDR2 sequences are SNHLY and FYNNEI. Trimming took off 3 bases at V and 3 bases at J, with 15 bases between the two ends. The CDR3 runs to 16 residues. In DNA form, the CDR3 reads TGTGCCAGCAGTGACCGCCGCGGGACCGTCTACAATGAGCAGTTCTTC. Translating it yields CASSDRRGTVYNEQFF.

This sequence joins TRBV4-2 and TRBJ2-7, with TRBD2 matching 15 bases. Unmatched junction bases numbered 6, after V lost 0 bases and J lost 12 bases. Germline V gene lookup returns CDR1 LGHNA and CDR2 YNFKEQ. The CDR3 has 15 residues. The CDR3 reads CASSQEGLAGGRLYF. The DNA of the CDR3 is TGTGCCAGCAGCCAAGAAGGACTAGCGGGGGGGAGGCTGTACTTC.

In its sample, this clonotype was seen many times. V usage is TRBV12-3 or TRBV12-4 and J usage is TRBJ2-2; 9 bases line up with TRBD1. With 6 bases clipped from V and 6 bases from J, the junction kept 8 bases outside the gene matches. The CDR3 is 15 residues long. CDR3 loop: CASSRQGVRAGELFF. CDR3 coding DNA: TGTGCCAGCAGCCGACAGGGGGTGAGGGCCGGGGAGCTGTTTTTT.

This clonotype was detected only a few times. This rearrangement joins TRBV28 to TRBJ2-7, with no clear D. V lost 3 bases and J lost 0, with 9 bases in between. This CDR3 region has 14 residues. Germline assignment: CDR1 MDHEN and CDR2 SYDVKM. The CDR3 nucleotides read TGTGCCAGCAGTTTCAGACGATTCTCCTACGAGCAGTACTTC. This sequence encodes CASSFRRFSYEQYF. Combining the CDR3 with reference TRBV28 and TRBJ2-7 gives the whole variable domain DVKVTQSSRYLVKRTGEKVFLECVQDMDHENMFWYRQDPGLGLRLIYFSYDVKMKEKGDIPEGYSVSREKKERFSLILESASTNQTSMYLCASSFRRFSYEQYFGPGTRLTVT.

A few counts support this clonotype. The V gene is TRBV12-3 or TRBV12-4, the J gene TRBJ2-7; the D gene is possibly TRBD2 (6 bases). CDR3 size: 17 residues. Trimming removed 1 base from V and 0 bases from J, with 16 bases in between. CDR3 in amino acids: CASSLGSGLWGSYEQYF. CDR3 DNA: TGTGCCAGCAGTTTAGGGAGCGGGCTATGGGGCTCCTACGAGCAGTACTTC.

Ten or more counts support this clonotype. This chain uses TRBV12-3 or TRBV12-4 with TRBJ2-1; 7 nucleotides align to TRBD2. With 4 bases clipped from V and 7 bases from J, the junction kept 7 bases outside the gene matches. The CDR3 totals 14 residues. The CDR3 here is CASSYVGGTNEQFF. Written as DNA, the CDR3 is TGTGCCAGCAGTTACGTGGGAGGGACGAATGAGCAGTTCTTC.

This clonotype was seen a handful of times. The chain couples TRBV20-1 to TRBJ1-6; D call uncertain. CDR1 is DFQATT, CDR2 SNEGSKA, per germline (reference sequence). The V end lost 6 bases, the J end lost 14 bases, and 14 bases lay between the germline ends. The CDR3 spans 11 residues. CDR3 DNA sequence: TGCAGTGCAACGGACCGATCGACCCTCCACTTT. The encoded protein is CSATDRSTLHF.

The rearrangement uses TRBV7-9 and TRBJ2-1, with 8 nucleotides matching TRBD2. CDR3 length: 16 residues. Germline V CDR1 and CDR2: SEHNR, FQNEAQ (reference sequence). V lost 5 bases to trimming and J lost 3 bases; unmatched junction nucleotides: 9. In DNA form, the CDR3 reads TGTGCCAGCAGCCCAATAGCGGGACGAGACTACAATGAGCAGTTCTTC. This translates into CASSPIAGRDYNEQFF.

The rearrangement joins TRBV3-1 to TRBJ2-3; unclear D gene. This CDR3 spans 15 amino acids. The V end lost 4 bases, the J end lost 0 bases, and 11 bases lay between the germline ends. Per the germline V gene, CDR1 is LGHDT and CDR2 is YNNKEL (reference sequence). This CDR3 reads CASSRGFSSTDTQYF. Written as DNA, the CDR3 is TGTGCCAGCAGCCGAGGCTTTTCTAGCACAGATACGCAGTATTTT.

This clonotype turned up a few times. The chain is built from TRBV6-5 and TRBJ1-6; TRBD1 might be the D (6 bases). V gave up 7 bases and J gave up 10 bases, with 11 bases separating them. The CDR3 has 12 residues. The V gene's germline CDR1 is MNHEY and CDR2 SVGAGI. CDR3 in DNA: TGTGCCAGCACCAGGGGAGAGTCACCCCTCCACTTT. Translating gives CASTRGESPLHF.

CDR3: CSAYREGNQPQHF. CDR3 DNA: TGCAGTGCCTACAGGGAGGGCAATCAGCCCCAGCATTTT. The chain links TRBV20-1 to TRBJ1-5; possibly TRBD1 for D (6 bases). The CDR3 runs to 13 residues. The ends were cut back, 6 bases at V and 2 bases at J, with 11 bases in the middle. Germline-derived CDR1 and CDR2 are DFQATT and SNEGSKA (reference sequence).

The chain carries TRBV25-1 and TRBJ1-1; D might be TRBD1 (6 bases). The V gene's germline CDR1 is MGHDK and CDR2 SYGVNS. V lost 4 bases, J lost 0 bases, and 12 bases lay in between. The CDR3 is 15 amino acids. CDR3: CASSARTVLNTEAFF. Here the CDR3 DNA reads TGTGCCAGCAGTGCCCGGACAGTCCTGAACACTGAAGCTTTCTTT.

This chain uses TRBV2 with TRBJ2-3, with D possibly matching TRBD1 (6 bases). The CDR3 is made up of 13 amino acids. The ends were cut back, 9 bases at V and 4 bases at J, with 14 bases in the middle. Germline V gives CDR1 SNHLY, CDR2 FYNNEI. For the CDR3, the DNA is TGTGCCAGTAACGAGAGACAGGCAGATACGCAGTATTTT. Translation gives CASNERQADTQYF. The variable domain in full, completed from reference TRBV2 and TRBJ2-3, reads EPEVTQTPSHQVTQMGQEVILRCVPISNHLYFYWYRQILGQKVEFLVSFYNNEISEKSEIFDDQFSVERPDGSNFTLKIRSTKLEDSAMYFCASNERQADTQYFGPGTRLTVL.

This clonotype turned up a few times. The rearrangement links TRBV10-3 to TRBJ1-1, with no clear D. The V and J ends lost 8 bases and 5 bases respectively, with 9 bases between them. The CDR3 spans 11 residues. Germline values: CDR1 ENHRY, CDR2 SYGVKD. The CDR3 DNA sequence: TGTGCCATCGGGGATGGGACTGAAGCTTTCTTT. Its protein product is CAIGDGTEAFF.

This clonotype was detected only a few times. J is TRBJ2-3 and V is TRBV4-1; TRBD2 matches 12 bases. V lost 1 base, J lost 4 bases, and 9 bases stayed unmatched. There are 18 residues in the CDR3. CDR1 is MGHRA and CDR2 is YSYEKL in the germline V gene. The CDR3 reads CASSQGSSGRARADTQYF. CDR3 nucleotide sequence: TGCGCCAGCAGCCAAGGATCTAGCGGGAGGGCCAGGGCAGATACGCAGTATTTT.

Only a few counts were recorded for this clonotype. The rearrangement joins TRBV27 to TRBJ2-7, with 8 positions matching TRBD1. Trimming at V came to 5 bases and at J to 6 bases, leaving 6 bases not matched to a gene. This CDR3 is 13 amino acids long. The germline gives CDR1 MNHEY, CDR2 SMNVEV (reference sequence). CDR3: CASSMGQALEQYF. Here the CDR3 DNA reads TGTGCCAGCAGTATGGGACAGGCCCTCGAGCAGTACTTC.

This chain joins TRBV2 and TRBJ2-2; no firm D call. Trimming cost V 6 bases and J 5 bases, with 16 bases left between them. In germline, CDR1 is SNHLY, CDR2 FYNNEI. CDR3 size: 15 residues. In DNA form, the CDR3 reads TGTGCCAGCAGGGGGTCCAGCGTATATACCGGGGAGCTGTTTTTT. This translates into CASRGSSVYTGELFF.

This clonotype was counted between two and nine times. The genes are TRBV18 and TRBJ2-1; D is possibly TRBD1 (6 bases). The V and J ends lost 2 bases and 5 bases respectively, with 13 bases between them. The CDR3 loop spans 15 amino acids. Germline-derived CDR1 and CDR2 are KGHSH and LQKENI. CDR3 loop: CASSPVRGTHNEQFF. In DNA, the CDR3 is TGTGCCAGCTCACCAGTGAGGGGGACCCACAATGAGCAGTTCTTC.

In its sample, this clonotype was seen a few times. The rearrangement uses TRBV20-1 and TRBJ1-5, with a tentative D call TRBD1 (5 bases). Between the trimmed V and J ends, which lost 0 bases and 2 bases, there was a span of 14 bases. The CDR3 totals 16 residues. In germline, CDR1 is DFQATT, CDR2 SNEGSKA (reference sequence). CDR3 region: CSARDPRDYGNQPQHF. CDR3 bases: TGCAGTGCTAGAGATCCCAGGGATTATGGCAATCAGCCCCAGCATTTT.

The chain joins TRBV20-1 to TRBJ1-5; the match to TRBD1 covers 7 bases. This CDR3 comprises 17 residues. The V gene's germline CDR1 is DFQATT and CDR2 SNEGSKA (reference sequence). The V segment lost 6 bases and the J segment 0 bases; nucleotides outside the gene matches: 14. CDR3 sequence: CSATRGDSVLSNQPQHF. The CDR3 DNA reads TGCAGTGCCACCAGGGGGGATTCGGTCCTTAGCAATCAGCCCCAGCATTTT.

This clonotype was observed a single time. This sequence joins TRBV7-3 and TRBJ2-5, with TRBD2 matching over 12 bases. Germline V lookup: CDR1 SGHTA, CDR2 FQGTGA. CDR3 length equals 16 residues. J gave up 2 bases and V 5 bases, and 6 bases lay outside the gene matches. The CDR3 region is CASSAGLAGLQETQYF. The CDR3 nucleotides are TGTGCCAGCAGCGCCGGACTAGCGGGATTACAAGAGACCCAGTACTTC. Complete variable domain (other parts from reference TRBV7-3 and TRBJ2-5): GAGVSQTPSNKVTEKGKYVELRCDPISGHTALYWYRQSLGQGPEFLIYFQGTGAADDSGLPNDRFFAVRPEGSVSTLKIQRTERGDSAVYLCASSAGLAGLQETQYFGPGTRLLVL.

The chain carries TRBV6-5 and TRBJ1-2; 8 nucleotides agree with TRBD1. CDR1 is MNHEY and CDR2 is SVGAGI in the germline V gene. The CDR3 consists of 14 residues. V shed 2 bases, J shed 7 bases, and the junction held 6 bases outside the gene matches. The CDR3 coding sequence is TGTGCCAGCAGTTACCTACAGACAGGGGTTGGCTACACCTTC. Amino acids: CASSYLQTGVGYTF.

The chain is built from TRBV18 and TRBJ2-3, with TRBD1 matching over 9 bases. CDR1 and CDR2 (germline): KGHSH, LQKENI. The CDR3 consists of 16 residues. J lost 1 base, V lost 1 base, and 3 bases had no gene match. CDR3 region: CASSPQGQGGTDTQYF. CDR3 nucleotide sequence: TGTGCCAGCTCACCACAGGGACAGGGTGGCACAGATACGCAGTATTTT. Using reference TRBV18 and TRBJ2-3 for the parts outside the CDR3, the full variable domain is NAGVMQNPRHLVRRRGQEARLRCSPMKGHSHVYWYRQLPEEGLKFMVYLQKENIIDESGMPKERFSAEFPKEGPSILRIQQVVRGDSAAYFCASSPQGQGGTDTQYFGPGTRLTVL.

This clonotype was recorded once. The V gene is TRBV9, the J gene TRBJ1-2, with 7 bases matching TRBD1. J was trimmed by 1 base and V by 4 bases; bases with no gene match: 10. The CDR3 totals 16 residues. Germline CDR1 and CDR2: SGDLS and YYNGEE. The CDR3 bases are TGTGCCAGCAGCCACCGTGGGGACAGTGTTAACTATGGCTACACCTTC. This gives the protein CASSHRGDSVNYGYTF.

This clonotype has a handful of counts. V usage is TRBV12-3 or TRBV12-4 and J usage is TRBJ2-7; D unclear. Deletions cut 3 bases from V and 3 bases from J, with 15 bases between. The CDR3 spans 15 residues. The CDR3 loop reads CASSLELTLLYEQYF. In DNA, the CDR3 is TGTGCCAGCAGTTTGGAGTTAACCCTACTCTACGAGCAGTACTTC.

This clonotype appeared a few times. The chain combines TRBV30 with TRBJ1-1; D unresolved. The CDR3 contains 11 residues. The ends were cut back, 0 bases at V and 6 bases at J, with 5 bases in the middle. The germline V gene encodes CDR1 GTSNPN and CDR2 SVGIG (reference sequence). Here the CDR3 DNA reads TGTGCCTGGAGTGTAAAATCTGAAGCTTTCTTT. It translates to CAWSVKSEAFF.

This clonotype was seen a few times. The genes are TRBV7-9 and TRBJ2-4, with TRBD1 as a possible D gene (5 bases). The germline V and J ends were trimmed by 5 bases and 6 bases, with 17 bases remaining between them. The CDR3 has 15 amino acids. Germline lookup yields CDR1 SEHNR and CDR2 FQNEAQ (reference sequence). CDR3 in amino acids: CASSANQGSGNIQYF. CDR3 DNA: TGTGCCAGCAGCGCGAACCAGGGATCCGGAAACATTCAGTACTTC. Together with reference TRBV7-9 and TRBJ2-4, the CDR3 gives the full variable domain: DTGVSQNPRHKITKRGQNVTFRCDPISEHNRLYWYRQTLGQGPEFLTYFQNEAQLEKSRLLSDRFSAERPKGSFSTLEIQRTEQGDSAMYLCASSANQGSGNIQYFGAGTRLSVL.